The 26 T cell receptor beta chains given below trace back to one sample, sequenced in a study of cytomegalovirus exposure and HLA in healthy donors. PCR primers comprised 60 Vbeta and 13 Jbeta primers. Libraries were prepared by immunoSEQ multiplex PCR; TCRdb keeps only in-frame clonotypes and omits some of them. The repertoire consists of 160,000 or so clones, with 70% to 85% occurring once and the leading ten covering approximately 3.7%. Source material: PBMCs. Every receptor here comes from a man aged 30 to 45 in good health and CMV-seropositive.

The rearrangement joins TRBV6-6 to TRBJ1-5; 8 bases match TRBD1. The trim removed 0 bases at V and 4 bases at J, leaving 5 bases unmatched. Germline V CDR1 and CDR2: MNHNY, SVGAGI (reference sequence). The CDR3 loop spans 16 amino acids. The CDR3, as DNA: TGTGCCAGCAGTTACTCCCCGACAGGGGTAAATCAGCCCCAGCATTTT. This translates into CASSYSPTGVNQPQHF.

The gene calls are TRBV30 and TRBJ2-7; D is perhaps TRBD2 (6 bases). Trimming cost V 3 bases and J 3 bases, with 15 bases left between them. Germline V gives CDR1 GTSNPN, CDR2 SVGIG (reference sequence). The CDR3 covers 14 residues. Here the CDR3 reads CAWRVREEGYEQYF. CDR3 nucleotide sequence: TGTGCCTGGAGGGTCAGGGAGGAGGGCTACGAGCAGTACTTC.

The CDR3 protein is CASFPTGQNTEAFF. Written as DNA, the CDR3 is TGTGCCAGCTTCCCGACAGGCCAGAACACTGAAGCTTTCTTT. The V and J genes are TRBV18 and TRBJ1-1, with a possible D match to TRBD1 (6 bases). This CDR3 region has 14 residues. In germline, CDR1 is KGHSH, CDR2 LQKENI. The V gene lost 7 bases and the J gene lost 1 base, with 13 bases spanning the gap.

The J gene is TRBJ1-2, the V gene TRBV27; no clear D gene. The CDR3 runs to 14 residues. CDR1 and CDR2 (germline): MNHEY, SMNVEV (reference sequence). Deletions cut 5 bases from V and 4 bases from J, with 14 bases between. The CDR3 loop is CASSPPSRGYGYTF. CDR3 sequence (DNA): TGTGCCAGCAGTCCGCCCTCCCGGGGCTATGGCTACACCTTC.

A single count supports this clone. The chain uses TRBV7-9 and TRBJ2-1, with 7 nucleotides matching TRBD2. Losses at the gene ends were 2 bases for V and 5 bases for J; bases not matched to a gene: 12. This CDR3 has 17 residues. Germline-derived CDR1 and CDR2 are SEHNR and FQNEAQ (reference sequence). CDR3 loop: CASSLLFNAGVNNEQFF. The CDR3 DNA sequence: TGTGCCAGCAGCTTACTCTTTAATGCGGGGGTTAACAATGAGCAGTTCTTC.

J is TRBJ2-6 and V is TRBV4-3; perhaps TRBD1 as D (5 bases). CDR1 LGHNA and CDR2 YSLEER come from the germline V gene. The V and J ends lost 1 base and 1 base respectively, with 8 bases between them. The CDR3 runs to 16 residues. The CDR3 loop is CASSQGSGSGANVLTF. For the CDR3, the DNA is TGCGCCAGCAGCCAAGGTTCAGGGTCTGGGGCCAACGTCCTGACTTTC.

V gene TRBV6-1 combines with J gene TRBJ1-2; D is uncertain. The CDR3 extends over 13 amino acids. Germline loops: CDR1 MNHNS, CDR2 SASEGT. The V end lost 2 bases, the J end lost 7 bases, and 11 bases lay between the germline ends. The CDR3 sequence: CASSESNFIGYTF. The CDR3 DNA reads TGTGCCAGCAGTGAAAGCAATTTCATTGGCTACACCTTC.

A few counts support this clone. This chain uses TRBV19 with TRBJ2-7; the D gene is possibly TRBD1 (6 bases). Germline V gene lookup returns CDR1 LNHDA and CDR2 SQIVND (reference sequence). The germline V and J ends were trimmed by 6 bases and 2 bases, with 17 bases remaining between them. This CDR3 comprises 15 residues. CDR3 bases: TGTGCCAGTAGAGAAGTGGCAGGGGCTACCTACGAGCAGTACTTC. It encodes CASREVAGATYEQYF. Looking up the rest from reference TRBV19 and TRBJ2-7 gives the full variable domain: DGGITQSPKYLFRKEGQNVTLSCEQNLNHDAMYWYRQDPGQGLRLIYYSQIVNDFQKGDIAEGYSVSREKKESFPLTVTSAQKNPTAFYLCASREVAGATYEQYFGPGTRLTVT.

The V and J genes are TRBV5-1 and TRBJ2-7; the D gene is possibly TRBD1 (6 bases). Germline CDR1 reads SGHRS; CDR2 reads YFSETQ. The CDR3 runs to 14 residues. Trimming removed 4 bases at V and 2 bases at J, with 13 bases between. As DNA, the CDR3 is TGCGCCAGCAGCACACAGGGTATCGCCTACGAGCAGTACTTC. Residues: CASSTQGIAYEQYF.

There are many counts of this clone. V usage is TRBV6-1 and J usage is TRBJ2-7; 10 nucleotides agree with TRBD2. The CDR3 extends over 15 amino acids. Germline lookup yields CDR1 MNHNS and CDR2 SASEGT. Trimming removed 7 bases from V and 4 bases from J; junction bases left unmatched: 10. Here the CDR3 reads CASNSGGSGVYEQYF. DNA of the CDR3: TGTGCCAGCAATAGCGGGGGGTCGGGTGTATACGAGCAGTACTTC.

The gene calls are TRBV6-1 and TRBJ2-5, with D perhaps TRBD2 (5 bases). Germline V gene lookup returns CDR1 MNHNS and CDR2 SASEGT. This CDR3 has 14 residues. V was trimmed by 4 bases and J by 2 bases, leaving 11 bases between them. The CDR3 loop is CASSGRVLQETQYF. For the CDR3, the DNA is TGTGCCAGCAGTGGGCGGGTATTACAAGAGACCCAGTACTTC.

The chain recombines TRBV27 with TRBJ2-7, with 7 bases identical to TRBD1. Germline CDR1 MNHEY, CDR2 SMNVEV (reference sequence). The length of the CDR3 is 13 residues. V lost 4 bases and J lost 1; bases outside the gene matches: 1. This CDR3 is CASSWTGSYEQYF. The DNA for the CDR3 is TGTGCCAGCAGTTGGACAGGATCCTACGAGCAGTACTTC.

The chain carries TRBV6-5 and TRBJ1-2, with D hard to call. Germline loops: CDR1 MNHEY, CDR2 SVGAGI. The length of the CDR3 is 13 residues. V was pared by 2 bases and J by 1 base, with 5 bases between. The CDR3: CASSYKLNYGYTF. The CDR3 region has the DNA TGTGCCAGCAGTTACAAACTTAACTATGGCTACACCTTC.

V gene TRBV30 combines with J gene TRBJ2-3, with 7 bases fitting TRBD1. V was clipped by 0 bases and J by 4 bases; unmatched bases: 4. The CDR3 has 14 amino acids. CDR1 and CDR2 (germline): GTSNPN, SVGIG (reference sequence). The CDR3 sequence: CAWSVGQGADTQYF. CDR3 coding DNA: TGTGCCTGGAGTGTTGGCCAGGGGGCAGATACGCAGTATTTT.

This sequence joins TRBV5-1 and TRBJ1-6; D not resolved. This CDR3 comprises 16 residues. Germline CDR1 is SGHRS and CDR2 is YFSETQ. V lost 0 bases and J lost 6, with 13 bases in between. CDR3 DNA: TGCGCCAGCAGCTTGGGGGGAGCGAGCTCTAATTCACCCCTCCACTTT. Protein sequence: CASSLGGASSNSPLHF.

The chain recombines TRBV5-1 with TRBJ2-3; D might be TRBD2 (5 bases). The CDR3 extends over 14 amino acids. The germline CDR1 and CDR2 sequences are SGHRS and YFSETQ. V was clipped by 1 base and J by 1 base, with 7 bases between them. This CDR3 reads CASSLLGGTDTQYF. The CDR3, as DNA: TGCGCCAGCAGCTTGCTGGGAGGCACAGATACGCAGTATTTT.

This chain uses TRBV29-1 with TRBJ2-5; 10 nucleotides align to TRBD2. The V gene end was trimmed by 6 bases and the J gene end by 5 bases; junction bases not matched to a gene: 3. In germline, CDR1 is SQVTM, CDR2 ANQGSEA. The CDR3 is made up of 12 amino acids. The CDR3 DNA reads TGCAGCGTGGAGACTAGCGGGGAGACCCAGTACTTC. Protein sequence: CSVETSGETQYF.

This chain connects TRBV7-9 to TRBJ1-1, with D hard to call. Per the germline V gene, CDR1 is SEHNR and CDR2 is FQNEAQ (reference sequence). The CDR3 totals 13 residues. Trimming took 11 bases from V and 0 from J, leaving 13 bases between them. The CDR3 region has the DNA TGTGCCCCCCGGCGGGCGCTGAACACTGAAGCTTTCTTT. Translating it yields CAPRRALNTEAFF.

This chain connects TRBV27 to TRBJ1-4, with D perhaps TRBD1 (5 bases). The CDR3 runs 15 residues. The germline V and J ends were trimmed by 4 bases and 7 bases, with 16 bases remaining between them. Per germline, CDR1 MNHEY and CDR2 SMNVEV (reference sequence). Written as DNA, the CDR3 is TGTGCCAGCAGTTCCACCCCAGGGTGGGGTGAAAAACTGTTTTTT. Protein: CASSSTPGWGEKLFF.

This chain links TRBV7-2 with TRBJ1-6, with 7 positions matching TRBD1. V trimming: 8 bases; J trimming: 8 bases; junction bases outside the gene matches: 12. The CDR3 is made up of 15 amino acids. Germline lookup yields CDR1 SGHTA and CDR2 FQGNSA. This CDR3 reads CASSQPTGEDSPLHF. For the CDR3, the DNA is TGTGCCAGCTCCCAACCTACAGGGGAGGATTCACCCCTCCACTTT.

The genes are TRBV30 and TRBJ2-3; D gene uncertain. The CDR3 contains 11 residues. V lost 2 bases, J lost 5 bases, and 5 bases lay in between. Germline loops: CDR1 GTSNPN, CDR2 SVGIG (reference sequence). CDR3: CAWSIGDTQYF. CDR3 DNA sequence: TGTGCCTGGAGTATCGGAGATACGCAGTATTTT. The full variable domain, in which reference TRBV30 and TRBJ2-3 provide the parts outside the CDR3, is SQTIHQWPATLVQPVGSPLSLECTVEGTSNPNLYWYRQAAGRGLQLLFYSVGIGQISSEVPQNLSASRPQDRQFILSSKKLLLSDSGFYLCAWSIGDTQYFGPGTRLTVL.

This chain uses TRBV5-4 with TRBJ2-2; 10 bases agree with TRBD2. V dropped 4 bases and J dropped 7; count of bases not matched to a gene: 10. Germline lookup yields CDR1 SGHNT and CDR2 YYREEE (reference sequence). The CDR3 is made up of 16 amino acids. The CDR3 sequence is CASSRQRGGRGGELFF. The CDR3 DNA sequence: TGTGCCAGCAGCCGTCAGCGGGGGGGCAGGGGCGGGGAGCTGTTTTTT.

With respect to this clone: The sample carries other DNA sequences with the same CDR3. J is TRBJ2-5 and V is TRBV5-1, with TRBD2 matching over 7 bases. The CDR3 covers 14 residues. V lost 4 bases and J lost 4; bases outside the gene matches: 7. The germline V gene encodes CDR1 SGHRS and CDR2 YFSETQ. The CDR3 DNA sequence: TGCGCCAGCAGCGGCACTAGCGTAGGAGAGACCCAGTACTTC. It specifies CASSGTSVGETQYF.

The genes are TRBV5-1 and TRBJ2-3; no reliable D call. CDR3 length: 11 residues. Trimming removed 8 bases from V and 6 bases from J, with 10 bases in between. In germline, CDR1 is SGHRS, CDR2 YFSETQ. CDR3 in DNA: TGCGCCAGTACTACCCGGGATACGCAGTATTTT. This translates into CASTTRDTQYF.

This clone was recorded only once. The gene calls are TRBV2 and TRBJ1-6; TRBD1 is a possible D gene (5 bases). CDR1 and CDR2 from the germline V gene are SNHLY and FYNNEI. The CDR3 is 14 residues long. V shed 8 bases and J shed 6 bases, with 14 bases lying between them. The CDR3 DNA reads TGTGCCAGCGGAGGGGTCATTGGTAATTCACCCCTCCACTTT. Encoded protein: CASGGVIGNSPLHF.

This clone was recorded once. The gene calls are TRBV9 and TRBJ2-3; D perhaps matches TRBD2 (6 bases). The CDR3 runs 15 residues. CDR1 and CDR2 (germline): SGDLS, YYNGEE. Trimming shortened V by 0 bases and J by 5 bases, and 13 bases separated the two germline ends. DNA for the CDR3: TGTGCCAGCAGCGTAGGTCCGGGAGAGGGAGATACGCAGTATTTT. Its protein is CASSVGPGEGDTQYF.